What follows are 23 T cell receptor beta chains derived from one specimen sequenced in a study of CD8+CD57+ T cells in acquired aplastic anemia. Patients picked for sequencing had shown CD8+CD57+ cell expansion detected by flow cytometry. TCR beta VDJ and CDR3 profiles were obtained from a genomic DNA template. MiXCR, applied by TCRdb to the reads, yields one record per CDR3 protein. The data hold roughly 290,000 distinct CDR3 sequences, with roughly 61% observed a single time. Material: sorted CD4+, CD8+, or CD8+CD57+ T cells (not recorded which) from PBMCs. The receptors stem from a human donor with aplastic anemia.

This clonotype was seen once. The germline gene is not matched at one end of the junction; a read error may be the cause. V and J are TRBV25-1 and TRBJ1-2, with a weak D call TRBD1 (6 bases). This CDR3 contains 13 residues. Germline-derived CDR1 and CDR2 are MGHDK and SYGVNS. CDR3 protein: CASSQDSYYCYTF. The CDR3 DNA sequence: TGTGCCAGCAGTCAGGACAGTTACTATTGCTACACCTTC.

Of note for this clonotype: The junction departs from germline at one end; a sequencing error may be responsible. The chain recombines TRBV7-2 with TRBJ2-7, with TRBD1 matching 9 bases. Germline CDR1 reads SGHTA; CDR2 reads FQGNSA. This CDR3 spans 14 amino acids. The CDR3 nucleotides read TGCGCCAGCAGCCCCCGGGACAGGGATAAGAAGCAGTACTTC. It codes for CASSPRDRDKKQYF.

At least ten counts were recorded for this clonotype. The chain recombines TRBV20-1 with TRBJ1-5; D ambiguous. V was shortened by 5 bases and J by 4 bases, with 12 bases between the two germline ends. Per germline, CDR1 DFQATT and CDR2 SNEGSKA (reference sequence). The CDR3 consists of 13 residues. CDR3 protein: CSAFPDGNQPQHF. In nucleotides, the CDR3 is TGCAGTGCTTTCCCGGACGGGAATCAGCCCCAGCATTTT.

This clonotype was counted at least ten times. This chain links TRBV5-8 with TRBJ1-2; tentatively, D is TRBD1 (5 bases). This CDR3 spans 14 amino acids. Germline V CDR1 and CDR2: SGHTS, YDEGEE. V shed 1 base and J shed 8 bases, with 15 bases lying between them. The CDR3 spells CASSLIEGVGGYTF. DNA of the CDR3: TGTGCCAGCAGCTTGATTGAAGGGGTTGGAGGCTACACCTTC.

The CDR3 nucleotides are TGTGCCAGCAGCCGCGCCGTGGGGGGGACACCAACCTACGAGCAGTACTTC. Encoded protein: CASSRAVGGTPTYEQYF. The chain joins TRBV9 to TRBJ2-7; a possible D gene is TRBD2 (7 bases). The germline V and J ends were trimmed by 4 bases and 2 bases, with 22 bases remaining between them. This CDR3 has 17 residues. Germline V gene data show CDR1 as SGDLS and CDR2 as YYNGEE.

The rearrangement links TRBV6-5 to TRBJ1-1; possible D gene TRBD1, 5 bases. The CDR3 consists of 16 residues. Germline-derived CDR1 and CDR2 are MNHEY and SVGAGI. V lost 4 bases to trimming and J lost 6 bases, with 21 bases between them. The CDR3 spells CASSLGVGRVLPEAFF. The CDR3 DNA sequence: TGTGCCAGCAGTTTAGGTGTCGGCAGGGTTTTGCCTGAAGCTTTCTTT.

The chain has TRBV7-9 and TRBJ1-1; D not resolved. V was clipped by 2 bases and J by 4 bases, with 11 bases between them. Germline CDR1 and CDR2: SEHNR and FQNEAQ (reference sequence). The CDR3 is 14 residues long. In nucleotides, the CDR3 is TGTGCCAGCAGCTTACTAGCGGGAGCCACTGAAGCTTTCTTT. It encodes CASSLLAGATEAFF.

The chain is built from TRBV5-1 and TRBJ2-3, with TRBD2 matching 9 bases. The CDR3 length is 15 residues. V gave up 4 bases and J gave up 5 bases; unmatched junction bases: 8. In germline, CDR1 is SGHRS, CDR2 YFSETQ. The CDR3 nucleotides read TGCGCCAGCAGCGGATTAGCGGGAGCTGTAGATACGCAGTATTTT. It specifies CASSGLAGAVDTQYF.

On this clonotype itself: Mismatch with germline at one junction end may stem from a read error. The V call is TRBV5-1, the J call TRBJ1-2; no clear D gene. The CDR3 has 13 amino acids. Germline-derived CDR1 and CDR2 are SGHRS and YFSETQ. CDR3 nucleotides: TGCGTCAGCAGATTGGCGGCAGAGTATAGCTACACCTTC. Amino acids: CVSRLAAEYSYTF. Complete variable domain (other parts from reference TRBV5-1 and TRBJ1-2): KAGVTQTPRYLIKTRGQQVTLSCSPISGHRSVSWYQQTPGQGLQFLFEYFSETQRNKGNFPGRFSGRQFSNSRSEMNVSTLELGDSALYLCVSRLAAEYSYTFGSGTRLTVV.

With respect to this clonotype: A junction end diverges from the germline sequence, so it may reflect a read error. The chain carries TRBV10-3 and TRBJ1-4, with D hard to call. CDR3 length: 13 residues. Germline V gives CDR1 ENHRY, CDR2 SYGVKD. The CDR3 loop is CAISESGNEKLSF. CDR3 coding DNA: TGTGCCATCAGTGAATCGGGAAATGAAAAACTGTCTTTT.

This clonotype was recorded many times. The chain links TRBV5-1 to TRBJ2-2, with 13 bases lining up with TRBD2. Germline CDR1 reads SGHRS; CDR2 reads YFSETQ. Trimming removed 3 bases from V and 6 bases from J; junction bases left unmatched: 8. The CDR3 loop spans 17 amino acids. The CDR3 is CASSSRLAGGSAGELFF. CDR3 sequence (DNA): TGCGCCAGCAGCTCCCGACTAGCGGGAGGATCGGCCGGGGAGCTGTTTTTT.

A remark on this clonotype: In this CDR3 the conserved last residue, phenylalanine or tryptophan, is missing, so a read error is likely. The chain uses TRBV7-8 and TRBJ2-7; D call uncertain. The germline V gene has CDR1 SGHVS and CDR2 FQNEAQ. Deletions cut 5 bases from V and 4 bases from J, with 15 bases between. CDR3 length: 14 residues. The CDR3 is CASSITGTRYEQYL. CDR3 nucleotide sequence: TGTGCCAGCAGCATCACCGGAACCCGTTACGAGCAGTACCTC.

The chain links TRBV20-1 to TRBJ2-1; maybe TRBD2 (5 bases). The CDR3 spans 13 residues. Trimming pared 5 bases from V and 4 bases from J, leaving 12 bases between. CDR1 is DFQATT and CDR2 is SNEGSKA in the germline V gene (reference sequence). The CDR3 coding sequence is TGCAGTGCTTGGACTCAAGGATACAATGAGCAGTTCTTC. Translating it yields CSAWTQGYNEQFF.

In this sample, this clonotype turned up many times. V and J are TRBV4-1 and TRBJ1-6, with 7 bases aligning to TRBD1. Germline lookup yields CDR1 MGHRA and CDR2 YSYEKL. The CDR3 extends over 17 amino acids. Trimming took 0 bases from V and 9 from J; bases not matched to a gene: 11. CDR3 region: CASSQEGGTEEISPLHF. The CDR3, as DNA: TGCGCCAGCAGCCAAGAAGGGGGGACAGAAGAGATTTCACCCCTCCACTTT.

CDR3 protein: CASSEQGQIGYTF. DNA of the CDR3: TGTGCCAGCAGTGAACAGGGACAGATTGGCTACACCTTC. The chain recombines TRBV6-1 with TRBJ1-2, with 7 bases fitting TRBD1. The J segment lost 7 bases and the V segment lost 2 bases, leaving 4 bases of the junction unmatched. This CDR3 is 13 amino acids long. Looked up from germline, CDR1 is MNHNS and CDR2 is SASEGT.

In the case of this clonotype: The junction shows a germline mismatch at one end, possibly a read error. This chain links TRBV2 with TRBJ2-6, with D possibly being TRBD1 or TRBD2 (6 bases each). The germline V gene has CDR1 SNHLY and CDR2 FYNNEI. The CDR3 spans 15 residues. The CDR3 DNA sequence: TGTGCCAGCACCCACCCGGGGGCTGGTGCCAACGTCCTGACTTTC. Its protein is CASTHPGAGANVLTF.

This clonotype has a count of ten or more. The chain employs TRBV6-1 and TRBJ1-4; D is perhaps TRBD1 (6 bases). Germline CDR1 reads MNHNS; CDR2 reads SASEGT. This CDR3 spans 13 amino acids. The V and J ends lost 9 bases and 8 bases respectively, with 16 bases between them. The CDR3 sequence is CASEQGRGEKLFF. The CDR3, as DNA: TGTGCCAGTGAACAGGGTAGAGGCGAAAAACTGTTTTTT.

This clonotype was seen once. CDR3 nucleotides: TGTGCCAGCAGCCGCCCCCGGCAGGGGAAAGGTGAAGAGACCCAGTACTTC. This codes for CASSRPRQGKGEETQYF. The V and J genes are TRBV7-8 and TRBJ2-5, with D tentatively TRBD1 (6 bases). Trimming left V 5 bases short and J 3 bases short, with 22 bases between. The CDR3 covers 17 residues. The germline CDR1 and CDR2 sequences are SGHVS and FQNEAQ.

The chain links TRBV3-1 to TRBJ1-3, with TRBD1 matching 9 bases. The CDR3 has 16 amino acids. CDR1 and CDR2 (germline): LGHDT, YNNKEL (reference sequence). The trim removed 3 bases at V and 0 bases at J, leaving 3 bases unmatched. CDR3 nucleotide sequence: TGTGCCAGCAGCCAGGGGACAGGGCTCTCTGGAAACACCATATATTTT. Residues: CASSQGTGLSGNTIYF.

This clonotype was counted at least ten times. The chain couples TRBV20-1 to TRBJ1-2; possibly TRBD1 for D (6 bases). The CDR3 totals 17 residues. The V and J ends lost 1 base and 4 bases respectively, with 22 bases between them. CDR1 DFQATT and CDR2 SNEGSKA come from the germline V gene (reference sequence). The CDR3: CSARGGEGVKKFYGYTF. The CDR3 DNA reads as TGCAGTGCTAGAGGGGGTGAGGGGGTCAAGAAGTTCTATGGCTACACCTTC.

CDR3 bases: TGTGCCAGCTCACCCCCGGGACTAGCGCATGAGCAGTTCTTC. Translating it yields CASSPPGLAHEQFF. This chain links TRBV18 with TRBJ2-1; 10 positions match TRBD2. V trimming: 3 bases; J trimming: 8 bases; junction bases outside the gene matches: 4. The germline CDR1 and CDR2 sequences are KGHSH and LQKENI. This CDR3 is 14 amino acids long. The full variable domain, in which reference TRBV18 and TRBJ2-1 provide the parts outside the CDR3, is NAGVMQNPRHLVRRRGQEARLRCSPMKGHSHVYWYRQLPEEGLKFMVYLQKENIIDESGMPKERFSAEFPKEGPSILRIQQVVRGDSAAYFCASSPPGLAHEQFFGPGTRLTVL.

This chain connects TRBV2 to TRBJ1-6; a possible D gene is TRBD1 (5 bases). Deletions cut 8 bases from V and 2 bases from J, with 16 bases between. Germline V lookup: CDR1 SNHLY, CDR2 FYNNEI. The CDR3 runs 16 residues. CDR3 sequence (DNA): TGTGCCAGCTCGAGGCTGGGGGGGACCTATAATTCACCCCTCCACTTT. As protein: CASSRLGGTYNSPLHF.

This chain connects TRBV7-9 to TRBJ1-1; the D is unclear. V shed 1 base and J shed 7 bases, with 10 bases lying between them. CDR3 length: 13 amino acids. CDR1 is SEHNR, CDR2 FQNEAQ, per germline (reference sequence). Here the CDR3 reads CASSLGGGSEAFF. DNA of the CDR3: TGTGCCAGCAGCTTAGGAGGTGGGAGTGAAGCTTTCTTT.